Sequencing of this TCR beta chain was carried out in a study of regulatory T cells in long-lasting Graves disease. Findings of the study overall: Clonotypes that were public and shared totalled around 2,700 in persistent patients versus over 800 in new patients. Persistent cases of Graves' showed reduced TCR diversity relative to newly diagnosed patients.

This clonotype was seen more than once but under ten times. Its target is unknown. For TCR beta, libraries came from iRepertoire HTBI primers and Arm-PCR of CDR3 regions. TCRdb re-derived calls from the multiplex PCR reads in MiXCR, one entry per CDR3 protein. The profile shows around 450,000 distinct CDR3 sequences, under 25% of them singletons. Described time point: persistent/refractory GD, antithyroid drugs over 5 years with positive TRAb. There was RNA extracted from PBMCs, and the TCR library was made from it. A volume of 7 to 9 milliliters of peripheral blood was collected in EDTA tubes. Looked up from germline, CDR1 is SGHDN and CDR2 is FVKESK. Trimming took 5 bases from V and 6 from J; bases not matched to a gene: 14. The CDR3 has 16 amino acids.

This chain connects TRBV14 to TRBJ1-2, with 8 bases matching TRBD1. This clonotype was sampled from a female donor with Graves disease. This sample comprised peripheral blood mononuclear cells (PBMCs), obtained when the disease was refractory, from a patient treated with antithyroid drugs. CDR3 residues: CASSSLQGAVSDGYTF. CDR3 DNA: TGTGCCAGCAGCTCGCTCCAGGGGGCAGTTTCGGATGGCTACACCTTC.